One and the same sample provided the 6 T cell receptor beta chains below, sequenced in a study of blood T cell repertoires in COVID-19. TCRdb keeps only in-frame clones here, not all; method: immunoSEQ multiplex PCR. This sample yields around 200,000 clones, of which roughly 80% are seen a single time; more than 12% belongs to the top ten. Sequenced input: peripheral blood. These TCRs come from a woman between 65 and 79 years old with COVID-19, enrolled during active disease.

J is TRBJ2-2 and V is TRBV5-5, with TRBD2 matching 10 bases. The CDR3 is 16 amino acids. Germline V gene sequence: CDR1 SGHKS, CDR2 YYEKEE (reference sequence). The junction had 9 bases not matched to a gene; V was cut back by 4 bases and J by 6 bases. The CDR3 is CASSLRLAGAPGELFF. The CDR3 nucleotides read TGTGCCAGCAGCCTTCGGCTAGCGGGGGCCCCCGGGGAGCTGTTTTTT.

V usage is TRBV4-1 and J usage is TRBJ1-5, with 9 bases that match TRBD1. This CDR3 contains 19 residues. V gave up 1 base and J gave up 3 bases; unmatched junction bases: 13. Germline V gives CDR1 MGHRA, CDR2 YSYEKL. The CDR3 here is CASSQVAQPGQGTNQPQHF. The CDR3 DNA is TGCGCCAGCAGCCAAGTCGCCCAACCGGGACAGGGCACCAATCAGCCCCAGCATTTT.

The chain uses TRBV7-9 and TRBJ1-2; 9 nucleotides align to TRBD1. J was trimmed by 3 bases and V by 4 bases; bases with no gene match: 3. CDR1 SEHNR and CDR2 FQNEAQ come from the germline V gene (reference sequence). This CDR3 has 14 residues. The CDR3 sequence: CASSWDREDYGYTF. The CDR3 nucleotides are TGTGCCAGCAGCTGGGACAGGGAGGACTATGGCTACACCTTC.

Here the CDR3 reads CASSSNIQGGYGYTF. CDR3 nucleotide sequence: TGCGCCAGCAGCTCGAACATTCAGGGGGGCTATGGCTACACCTTC. The V gene is TRBV5-1, the J gene TRBJ1-2; 7 nucleotides agree with TRBD1. Germline CDR1 is SGHRS and CDR2 is YFSETQ. Trimming at V came to 3 bases and at J to 4 bases, leaving 9 bases not matched to a gene. This CDR3 contains 15 residues.

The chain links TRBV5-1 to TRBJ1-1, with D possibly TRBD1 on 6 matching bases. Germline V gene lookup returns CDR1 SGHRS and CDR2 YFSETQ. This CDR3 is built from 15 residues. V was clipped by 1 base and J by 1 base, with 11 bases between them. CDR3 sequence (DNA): TGCGCCAGCAGCTTGTCCCAGGGGTCGAACACTGAAGCTTTCTTT. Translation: CASSLSQGSNTEAFF.

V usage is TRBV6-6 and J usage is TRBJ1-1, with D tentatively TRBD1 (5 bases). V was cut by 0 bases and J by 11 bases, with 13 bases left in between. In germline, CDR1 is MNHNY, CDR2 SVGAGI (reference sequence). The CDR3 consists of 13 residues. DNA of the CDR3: TGTGCCAGCAGTTACTCGAAAGACAGTGACGCTTTCTTT. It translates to CASSYSKDSDAFF.